What follows are 30 T cell receptor beta chains derived from one specimen sequenced in a study of Ad26.COV2.S vaccination and SARS-CoV-2 variants (dated by TCRdb to about 2021). Explained via the paper, the treatment or condition label denotes: around 19 received Ad26.COV2.S at low or high dose, single or two shots; several received placebo; per-sample allocation not given. For vaccine and placebo recipients, repertoires were sequenced using samples collected on day 63 after the first injection. Library generation was performed with the immunoSEQ multiplex PCR assay. TCRdb holds this immuneACCESS table with in-frame rearrangements only. Some clones are missing; in checked studies, unresolved V genes explain under half, and the rest has no known cause. Recorded for this sample are 380,000 or so clones; 83% of them occurred a single time. The ten biggest clones cover about 7.4% of the sample. Specimen: peripheral blood, collected in a trial of Ad26.COV2.S vaccine versus placebo. These TCRs come from a person between 18 and 65 years old who received the Ad26.COV2.S COVID-19 vaccine or a placebo.

Only a few counts were recorded for this clone. The chain links TRBV27 to TRBJ2-2, with unresolved D. CDR1 and CDR2 (germline): MNHEY, SMNVEV (reference sequence). This CDR3 region has 16 residues. V was trimmed by 1 base and J by 4 bases, leaving 13 bases between them. The CDR3 DNA follows: TGTGCCAGCAGTTTATTATTAGGCCTTAGCACCGGGGAGCTGTTTTTT. This translates into CASSLLLGLSTGELFF.

The chain employs TRBV3-1 (or the pseudogene TRBV3-2) and TRBJ1-1; D remains ambiguous. The CDR3 is made up of 14 amino acids. Trimming cost V 4 bases and J 4 bases, with 13 bases left between them. Per germline, CDR1 LGHDT and CDR2 YNNKEL (reference sequence). Here the CDR3 reads CASSPRRESTEAFF. CDR3 sequence (DNA): TGTGCCAGCAGCCCCCGCCGCGAGTCCACTGAAGCTTTCTTT.

The chain combines TRBV12-3 or TRBV12-4 with TRBJ2-3; D call uncertain. V dropped 6 bases and J dropped 8 bases, with 12 bases sitting between them. CDR3 size: 12 residues. In DNA form, the CDR3 reads TGTGCCAGCAGCCCGAGCGTGACTACGCAGTATTTT. Amino acid sequence: CASSPSVTTQYF.

J is TRBJ1-2 and V is TRBV7-6, with D possibly being TRBD1 (5 bases). Trimming took 5 bases from V and 4 from J, leaving 14 bases between them. Germline assignment: CDR1 SGHVS and CDR2 FNYEAQ. The length of the CDR3 is 14 residues. This CDR3 is CASSPGRLTYGYTF. The CDR3 DNA is TGTGCCAGCAGCCCGGGACGCCTGACCTATGGCTACACCTTC.

The chain couples TRBV27 to TRBJ2-7, with D perhaps TRBD1 or TRBD2 (5 bases each). The CDR3 loop spans 13 amino acids. From germline, CDR1 is MNHEY and CDR2 SMNVEV (reference sequence). Trimming shortened V by 10 bases and J by 12 bases, and 25 bases separated the two germline ends. This CDR3 reads CATRSGLAPDPYF. The CDR3 DNA reads TGTGCCACCAGGTCGGGGCTAGCCCCGGATCCGTACTTC.

The CDR3 sequence: CAWSLTRTNTEAFF. The CDR3 DNA follows: TGTGCCTGGAGTCTTACCCGAACCAACACTGAAGCTTTCTTT. The chain couples TRBV30 to TRBJ1-1, with D unresolved. Germline assignment: CDR1 GTSNPN and CDR2 SVGIG (reference sequence). The CDR3 spans 14 residues. Trimming left V 2 bases short and J 2 bases short, with 12 bases between.

The rearrangement links TRBV14 to TRBJ1-1, with D unresolved. Looked up from germline, CDR1 is SGHDN and CDR2 is FVKESK. The CDR3 is 14 amino acids. Trimming took off 4 bases at V and 4 bases at J, with 13 bases between the two ends. The CDR3: CASSPQPGSTEAFF. CDR3 in DNA: TGTGCCAGCAGCCCCCAACCGGGATCCACTGAAGCTTTCTTT.

This chain links TRBV19 with TRBJ2-5, with TRBD2 matching 11 bases. Germline V CDR1 and CDR2: LNHDA, SQIVND (reference sequence). The V and J ends lost 2 bases and 5 bases, in that order; junction bases with no gene match: 13. The CDR3 totals 18 residues. Here the CDR3 reads CASSIRRGVAGGQETQYF. In nucleotides, the CDR3 is TGTGCCAGTAGTATAAGGCGAGGGGTAGCGGGGGGGCAGGAGACCCAGTACTTC. The whole variable domain, filled in from reference TRBV19 and TRBJ2-5, reads DGGITQSPKYLFRKEGQNVTLSCEQNLNHDAMYWYRQDPGQGLRLIYYSQIVNDFQKGDIAEGYSVSREKKESFPLTVTSAQKNPTAFYLCASSIRRGVAGGQETQYFGPGTRLLVL.

This chain links TRBV7-2 with TRBJ1-2; D gene unclear. V lost 5 bases, J lost 4 bases, and 17 bases lay in between. Looked up from germline, CDR1 is SGHTA and CDR2 is FQGNSA. This CDR3 has 15 amino acids. CDR3 bases: TGTGCCAGCAGCGAGCTGGCCGGGCCGCCCTATGGCTACACCTTC. Translating it yields CASSELAGPPYGYTF.

The CDR3 spells CASSLRLADIQYF. The CDR3 nucleotides are TGTGCCAGCAGCTTGAGACTAGCCGACATTCAGTACTTC. The chain links TRBV5-6 to TRBJ2-4, with 7 bases fitting TRBD2. With 1 base clipped from V and 8 bases from J, the junction kept 3 bases outside the gene matches. Germline values: CDR1 SGHDT, CDR2 YYEEEE. The CDR3 is 13 amino acids.

This chain joins TRBV7-9 and TRBJ2-7; D perhaps matches TRBD2 (6 bases). Germline values: CDR1 SEHNR, CDR2 FQNEAQ (reference sequence). V shed 5 bases and J shed 0 bases, with 17 bases lying between them. This CDR3 is built from 16 residues. The CDR3, as DNA: TGTGCCAGCAGCCAAAGCGGCGGGGCCCTCTCCTACGAGCAGTACTTC. This encodes CASSQSGGALSYEQYF.

The V gene is TRBV28, the J gene TRBJ2-3, with D perhaps matching TRBD1 or TRBD2 (5 bases each). There are 12 residues in the CDR3. In germline, CDR1 is MDHEN, CDR2 SYDVKM. The CDR3 sequence is CASGAVIDTQYF. The CDR3 DNA reads as TGTGCATCCGGGGCAGTTATCGATACGCAGTATTTT.

This clone was recorded once. The chain uses TRBV3-1 (or the pseudogene TRBV3-2) and TRBJ1-4; D uncertain. V lost 0 bases, J lost 5 bases, and 10 bases lay in between. Germline V gene data show CDR1 as LGHDT and CDR2 as YNNKEL (reference sequence). This CDR3 is built from 15 residues. The chain's CDR3 is CASSQDLQWNEKLFF. The CDR3, as DNA: TGTGCCAGCAGCCAAGATCTCCAGTGGAATGAAAAACTGTTTTTT.

The chain links TRBV24-1 to TRBJ1-5; D remains ambiguous. With 0 bases removed from V and 3 bases from J, the gap between germline ends came to 8 bases. The length of the CDR3 is 15 residues. Germline CDR1 reads KGHDR; CDR2 reads SFDVKD. The CDR3 loop is CATSDLSQPNQPQHF. The CDR3 bases are TGTGCCACCAGTGATTTGTCACAGCCCAATCAGCCCCAGCATTTT.

J is TRBJ1-2 and V is TRBV19; D gene unclear. CDR1 and CDR2 (germline): LNHDA, SQIVND (reference sequence). Trimming cost V 3 bases and J 4 bases, with 15 bases left between them. The CDR3 spans 15 residues. CDR3 DNA: TGTGCCAGTAGTATCCCCGTAGAGAGGAGCTATGGCTACACCTTC. It specifies CASSIPVERSYGYTF.

The chain employs TRBV24-1 and TRBJ2-2; 10 bases agree with TRBD1. V was pared by 0 bases and J by 6 bases, with 3 bases of the junction left unmatched. The CDR3 loop spans 16 amino acids. Germline CDR1 reads KGHDR; CDR2 reads SFDVKD. CDR3 sequence (DNA): TGTGCCACCAGTGATTTGGGGACAGGGGCTTCCGGGGAGCTGTTTTTT. This translates into CATSDLGTGASGELFF.

With respect to this clone: The sample holds other DNA sequences that translate to the same CDR3. The rearrangement uses TRBV6-5 and TRBJ1-2; TRBD1 might be the D (5 bases). Germline assignment: CDR1 MNHEY and CDR2 SVGAGI. The CDR3 has 14 residues. The V gene lost 6 bases and the J gene lost 0 bases, with 11 bases spanning the gap. The CDR3 sequence: CASSYQGANYGYTF. The CDR3 bases are TGTGCCAGCAGCTATCAGGGAGCTAACTATGGCTACACCTTC.

The chain couples TRBV4-1 to TRBJ2-1; D is possibly TRBD1 or TRBD2 (6 bases each). Germline CDR1 MGHRA, CDR2 YSYEKL. Trimming left V 3 bases short and J 4 bases short, with 10 bases between. CDR3 length equals 14 residues. For the CDR3, the DNA is TGCGCCAGCAGCCAGAGGGGGGATTACAATGAGCAGTTCTTC. It codes for CASSQRGDYNEQFF.

The rearrangement links TRBV15 to TRBJ1-2; weak D call: TRBD1 (5 bases). The V end was cut by 9 bases, the J end by 4 bases, with 21 bases between. The CDR3 is 15 residues long. In germline, CDR1 is LNHNV, CDR2 YYDKDF (reference sequence). The DNA of the CDR3 is TGTGCCACGAGGGCCCAAGTTGGGGGGACCTATGGCTACACCTTC. Encoded protein: CATRAQVGGTYGYTF.

This clone has only one observation. The chain joins TRBV11-1 to TRBJ2-3; 8 bases agree with TRBD1. CDR3 length equals 14 residues. The ends lost 4 bases at V and 2 bases at J; junction bases unmatched: 2. CDR1 is SGHAT, CDR2 FQDESV, per germline (reference sequence). The CDR3 DNA sequence: TGTGCCAGCAGCTCGACAGGGGCCACAGATACGCAGTATTTT. Translation gives CASSSTGATDTQYF. The whole variable domain, filled in from reference TRBV11-1 and TRBJ2-3, reads EAEVAQSPRYKITEKSQAVAFWCDPISGHATLYWYRQILGQGPELLVQFQDESVVDDSQLPKDRFSAERLKGVDSTLKIQPAELGDSAMYLCASSSTGATDTQYFGPGTRLTVL.

V gene TRBV6-1 combines with J gene TRBJ2-3; TRBD2 is a possible D gene (5 bases). V shed 3 bases and J shed 3 bases, with 13 bases lying between them. There are 15 residues in the CDR3. Germline V gives CDR1 MNHNS, CDR2 SASEGT. CDR3 nucleotides: TGTGCCAGCAGTGACAGGACTCCCGGTACAGATACGCAGTATTTT. It is translated as CASSDRTPGTDTQYF.

This chain links TRBV7-9 with TRBJ2-1; 13 nucleotides match TRBD2. V shed 5 bases and J 8 bases; nucleotides not matched to a gene: 9. Germline assignment: CDR1 SEHNR and CDR2 FQNEAQ (reference sequence). The CDR3 is 16 residues long. CDR3 DNA: TGTGCCAGCAGCCCGTGGACTAGCGGGGGTGTGGATGAGCAGTTCTTC. Protein sequence: CASSPWTSGGVDEQFF.

The rearrangement links TRBV6-5 to TRBJ1-4; no definite D call. V dropped 4 bases and J dropped 5 bases, with 11 bases sitting between them. Germline V gene data show CDR1 as MNHEY and CDR2 as SVGAGI. The CDR3 runs to 14 residues. CDR3 bases: TGTGCCAGCAGTTCGCTAGAAGGGAATGAAAAACTGTTTTTT. Amino acid sequence: CASSSLEGNEKLFF.

This clone was seen many times. The chain combines TRBV27 with TRBJ2-1; tentative D call: TRBD1 (5 bases). Per the germline V gene, CDR1 is MNHEY and CDR2 is SMNVEV (reference sequence). This CDR3 comprises 16 residues. Trimming removed 5 bases at V and 9 bases at J, with 23 bases between. CDR3 DNA: TGTGCCAGCAGTCCTGCGAGTGGTAGAAGGGGTTTTGAGCAGTTCTTC. Residues: CASSPASGRRGFEQFF.

The chain has TRBV5-6 and TRBJ1-2; D possibly corresponds to TRBD1 (6 bases). CDR3 length: 13 residues. Germline V gene data show CDR1 as SGHDT and CDR2 as YYEEEE. Trimming stripped 3 bases from V and 2 bases from J, with 8 bases between. The CDR3 loop is CASSWDNNYGYTF. In DNA, the CDR3 is TGTGCCAGCAGCTGGGACAACAACTATGGCTACACCTTC.

The V and J genes are TRBV5-1 and TRBJ2-1, with 10 nucleotides matching TRBD2. CDR3 length: 15 residues. Germline loops: CDR1 SGHRS, CDR2 YFSETQ. V lost 3 bases and J lost 4; bases outside the gene matches: 4. The CDR3 DNA is TGCGCCAGCAGCTGGACACTAGCGGGGTACAATGAGCAGTTCTTC. Translation: CASSWTLAGYNEQFF.

This chain uses TRBV29-1 with TRBJ2-1; D is ambiguous. This CDR3 is 11 amino acids long. Germline V CDR1 and CDR2: SQVTM, ANQGSEA. Between the trimmed V and J ends, which lost 6 bases and 9 bases, there was a span of 12 bases. This CDR3 reads CSVVSAVEQFF. The CDR3 bases are TGCAGCGTCGTGAGCGCCGTTGAGCAGTTCTTC.

The chain has TRBV11-2 and TRBJ2-2; no clear D gene. The germline V gene has CDR1 SGHAT and CDR2 FQNNGV. The CDR3 consists of 15 residues. The V end was cut by 7 bases, the J end by 4 bases, with 16 bases between. The CDR3 DNA sequence: TGTGCCAGCACCCCGACTCCGGTTCCCACCGGGGAGCTGTTTTTT. Translating it yields CASTPTPVPTGELFF.

The chain recombines TRBV18 with TRBJ2-7, with D maybe TRBD1 (6 bases). V was shortened by 2 bases and J by 5 bases, with 13 bases between the two germline ends. CDR1 KGHSH and CDR2 LQKENI come from the germline V gene. The CDR3 covers 14 residues. The CDR3: CASSPKQGTHEQYF. In nucleotides, the CDR3 is TGTGCCAGCTCACCAAAACAGGGTACCCACGAGCAGTACTTC.

This clone appeared once. The chain uses TRBV6-5 and TRBJ1-5; 7 positions agree with TRBD1. This CDR3 has 14 amino acids. J gave up 4 bases and V 7 bases, and 7 bases lay outside the gene matches. Looked up from germline, CDR1 is MNHEY and CDR2 is SVGAGI. The DNA for the CDR3 is TGTGCCAGCAACCCGTCAGGGGGGAATCAGCCCCAGCATTTT. It codes for CASNPSGGNQPQHF.